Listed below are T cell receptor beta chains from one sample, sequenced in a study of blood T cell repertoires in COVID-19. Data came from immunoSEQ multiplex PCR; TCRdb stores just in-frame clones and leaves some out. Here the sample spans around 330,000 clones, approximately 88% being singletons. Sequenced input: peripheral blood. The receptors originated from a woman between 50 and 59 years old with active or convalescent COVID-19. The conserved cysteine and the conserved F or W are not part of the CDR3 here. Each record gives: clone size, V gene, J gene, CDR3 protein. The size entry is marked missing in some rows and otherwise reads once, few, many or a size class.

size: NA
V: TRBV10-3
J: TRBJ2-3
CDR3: AIRPPQGASTDTQY

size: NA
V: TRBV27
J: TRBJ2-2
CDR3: ASRKAAGIFIVDTGELF

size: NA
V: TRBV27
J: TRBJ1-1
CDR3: ASSLRGGSTEAF

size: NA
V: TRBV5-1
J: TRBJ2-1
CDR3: ASSWPAGVSYNEQF

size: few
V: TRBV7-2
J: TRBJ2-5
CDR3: ASSAHRGETQY

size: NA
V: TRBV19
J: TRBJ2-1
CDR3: ASSIWAEATPEKF

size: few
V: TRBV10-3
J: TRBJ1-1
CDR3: AISGQNTEAF

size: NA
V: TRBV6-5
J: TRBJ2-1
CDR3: ASTQGAVYNEQF

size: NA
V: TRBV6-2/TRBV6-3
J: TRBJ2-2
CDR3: ASSSVGWTGELF

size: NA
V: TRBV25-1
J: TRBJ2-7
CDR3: ASSKQGYEQY

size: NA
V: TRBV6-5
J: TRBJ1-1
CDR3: ASSTPGGGPIAF

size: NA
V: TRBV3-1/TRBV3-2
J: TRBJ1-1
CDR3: ASTSSAGTKNTEAF

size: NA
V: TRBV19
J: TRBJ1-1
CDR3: ASTLDWAYTEAF

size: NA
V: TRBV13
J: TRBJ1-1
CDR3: ASSGQGPAFTEAF

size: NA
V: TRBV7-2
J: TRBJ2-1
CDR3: ASSLVGTSVYNEQF

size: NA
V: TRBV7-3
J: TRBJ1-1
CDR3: ASRQGRNTEAF

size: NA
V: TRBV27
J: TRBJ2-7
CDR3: ASSRHDGSYEQY

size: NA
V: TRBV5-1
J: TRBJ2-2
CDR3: ASSSTRGGTGELF

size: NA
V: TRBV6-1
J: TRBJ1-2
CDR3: ASSAEVGQAKIYGYT

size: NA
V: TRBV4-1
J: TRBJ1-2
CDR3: ASSQWVDTPGYGYT

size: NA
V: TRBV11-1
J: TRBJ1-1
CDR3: ASSLDRGWNTEAF

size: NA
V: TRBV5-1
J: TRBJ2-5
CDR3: ASSLGDLADPALETQY

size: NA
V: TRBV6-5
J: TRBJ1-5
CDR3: ASSYSDSYSNQPQH

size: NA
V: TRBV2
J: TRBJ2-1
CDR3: ASTPDRGIHSEQF

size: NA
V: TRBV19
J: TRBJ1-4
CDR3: ASSPHHRDSLFEKLF

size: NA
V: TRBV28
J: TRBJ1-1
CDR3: ASRVGQVGTTEAF

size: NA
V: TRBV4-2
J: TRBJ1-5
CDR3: ASSQDREYSNQPQH

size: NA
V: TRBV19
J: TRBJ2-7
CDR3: ASSISLTGLAGSLGEQY

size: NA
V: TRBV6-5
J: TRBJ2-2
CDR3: ASRTGTANTGELF

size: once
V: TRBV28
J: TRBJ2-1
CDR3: ASSITGTGMNEQF

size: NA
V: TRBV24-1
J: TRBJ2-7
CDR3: ATSTGGGEQY

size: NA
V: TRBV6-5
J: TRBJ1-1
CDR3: ASSRGGGTEAF

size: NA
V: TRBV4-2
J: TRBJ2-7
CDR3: ASTTEEAGVPYEQY

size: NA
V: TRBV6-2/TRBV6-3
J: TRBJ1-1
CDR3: ASSKSHSNTEAF

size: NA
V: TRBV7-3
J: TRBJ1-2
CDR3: ASSFGTGDGYT

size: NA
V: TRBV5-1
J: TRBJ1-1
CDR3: ASRGQGNTEAF

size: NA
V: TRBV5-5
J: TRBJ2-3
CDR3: ASGSTATDTQY

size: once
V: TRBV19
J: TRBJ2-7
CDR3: ASSPSLHYEQY

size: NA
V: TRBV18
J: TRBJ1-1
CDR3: ASSPGQGVLGEAF

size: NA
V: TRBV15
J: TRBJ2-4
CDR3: ATSSGRQGFGSKNIQY

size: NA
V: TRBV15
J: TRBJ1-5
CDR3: ATSRAGQATSNQPQH

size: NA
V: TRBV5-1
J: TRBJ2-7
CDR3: ASSLAGSSGHSKQY

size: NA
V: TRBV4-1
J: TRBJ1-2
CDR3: ASSLLGTGDGYT

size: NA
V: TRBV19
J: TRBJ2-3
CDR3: ASSIGTGQSTDTQY

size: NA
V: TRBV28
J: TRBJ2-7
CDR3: ASGHPNTYEQY

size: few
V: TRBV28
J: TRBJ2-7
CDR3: ASSRGYEQY

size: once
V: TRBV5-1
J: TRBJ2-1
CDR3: ASSYGTSRNNEQF

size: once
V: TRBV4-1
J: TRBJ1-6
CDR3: ASSQAGGFAANSPLH

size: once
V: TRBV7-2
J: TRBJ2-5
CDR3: ASSLMGELQETQY

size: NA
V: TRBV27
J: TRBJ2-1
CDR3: ASSQWDRHNEQF

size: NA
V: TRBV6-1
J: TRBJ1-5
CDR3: ASSDDRGTNQPQH

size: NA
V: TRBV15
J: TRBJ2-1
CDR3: ATSRDRTSGYNEQF

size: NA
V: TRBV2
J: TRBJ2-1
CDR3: ASSRLSGGNEQF

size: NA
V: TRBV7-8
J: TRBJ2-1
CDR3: ASSRAGALYNEQF